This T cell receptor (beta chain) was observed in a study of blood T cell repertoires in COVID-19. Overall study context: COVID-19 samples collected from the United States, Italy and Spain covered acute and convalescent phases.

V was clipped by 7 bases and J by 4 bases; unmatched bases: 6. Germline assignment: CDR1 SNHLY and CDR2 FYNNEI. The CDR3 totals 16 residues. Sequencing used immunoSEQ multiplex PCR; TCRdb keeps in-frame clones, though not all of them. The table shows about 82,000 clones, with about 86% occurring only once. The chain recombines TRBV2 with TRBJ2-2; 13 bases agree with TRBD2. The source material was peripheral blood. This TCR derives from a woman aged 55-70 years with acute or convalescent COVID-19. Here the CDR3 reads CASMTRLAGGTGELFF. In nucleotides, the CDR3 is TGTGCCAGCATGACCCGACTAGCGGGAGGCACCGGGGAGCTGTTTTTT.